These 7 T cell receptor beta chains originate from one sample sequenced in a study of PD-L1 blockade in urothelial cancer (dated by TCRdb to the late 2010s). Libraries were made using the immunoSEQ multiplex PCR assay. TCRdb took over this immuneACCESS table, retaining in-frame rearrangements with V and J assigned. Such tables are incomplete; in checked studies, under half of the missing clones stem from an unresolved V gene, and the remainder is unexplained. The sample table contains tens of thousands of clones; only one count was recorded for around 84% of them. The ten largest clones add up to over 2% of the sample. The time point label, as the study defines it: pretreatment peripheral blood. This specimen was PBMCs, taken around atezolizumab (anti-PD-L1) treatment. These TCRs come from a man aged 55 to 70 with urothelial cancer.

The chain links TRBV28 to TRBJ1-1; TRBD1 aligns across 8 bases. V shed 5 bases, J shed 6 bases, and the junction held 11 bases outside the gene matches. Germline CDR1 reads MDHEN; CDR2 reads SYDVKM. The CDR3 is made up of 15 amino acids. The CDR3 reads CASSHSGTGGPEAFF. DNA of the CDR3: TGTGCCAGCAGTCACTCCGGGACAGGTGGGCCTGAAGCTTTCTTT. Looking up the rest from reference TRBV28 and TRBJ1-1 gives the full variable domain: DVKVTQSSRYLVKRTGEKVFLECVQDMDHENMFWYRQDPGLGLRLIYFSYDVKMKEKGDIPEGYSVSREKKERFSLILESASTNQTSMYLCASSHSGTGGPEAFFGQGTRLTVV.

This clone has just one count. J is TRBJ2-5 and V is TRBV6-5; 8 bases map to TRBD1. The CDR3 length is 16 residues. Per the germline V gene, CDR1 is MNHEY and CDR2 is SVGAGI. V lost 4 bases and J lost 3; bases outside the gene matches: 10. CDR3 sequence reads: CASSFPETGAKETQYF. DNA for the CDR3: TGTGCCAGCAGTTTCCCCGAGACAGGGGCGAAAGAGACCCAGTACTTC.

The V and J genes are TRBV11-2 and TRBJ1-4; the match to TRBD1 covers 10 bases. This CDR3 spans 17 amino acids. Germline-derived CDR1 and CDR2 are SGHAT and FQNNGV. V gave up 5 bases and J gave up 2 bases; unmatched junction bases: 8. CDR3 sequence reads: CASSQSGQGRTNEKLFF. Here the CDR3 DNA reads TGTGCCAGCAGCCAATCGGGACAGGGGAGGACTAATGAAAAACTGTTTTTT.

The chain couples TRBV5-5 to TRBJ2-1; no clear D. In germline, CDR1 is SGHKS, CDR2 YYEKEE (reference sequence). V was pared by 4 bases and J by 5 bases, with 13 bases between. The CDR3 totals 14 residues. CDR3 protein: CASSKKTRDNEQFF. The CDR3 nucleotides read TGTGCCAGCAGCAAAAAAACCCGGGACAATGAGCAGTTCTTC.

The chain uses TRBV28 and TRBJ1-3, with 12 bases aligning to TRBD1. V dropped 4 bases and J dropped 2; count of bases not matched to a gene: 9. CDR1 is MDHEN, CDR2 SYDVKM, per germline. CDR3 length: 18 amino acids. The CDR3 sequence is CASSSRDRGRFAGNTIYF. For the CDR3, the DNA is TGTGCCAGCAGTTCCCGGGACAGGGGGCGTTTCGCTGGAAACACCATATATTTT.

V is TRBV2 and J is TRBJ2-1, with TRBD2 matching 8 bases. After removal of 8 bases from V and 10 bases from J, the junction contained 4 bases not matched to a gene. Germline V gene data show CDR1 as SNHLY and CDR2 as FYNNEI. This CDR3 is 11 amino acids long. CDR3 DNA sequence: TGTGCCAGCGGGGTAGCGGGAGAGCAGTTCTTC. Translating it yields CASGVAGEQFF.

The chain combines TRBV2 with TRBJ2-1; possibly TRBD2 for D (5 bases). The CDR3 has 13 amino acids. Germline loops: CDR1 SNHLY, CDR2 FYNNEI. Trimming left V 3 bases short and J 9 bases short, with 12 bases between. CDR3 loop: CASSDLAHLEQFF. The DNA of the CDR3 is TGTGCCAGCAGTGATCTAGCCCACCTTGAGCAGTTCTTC.